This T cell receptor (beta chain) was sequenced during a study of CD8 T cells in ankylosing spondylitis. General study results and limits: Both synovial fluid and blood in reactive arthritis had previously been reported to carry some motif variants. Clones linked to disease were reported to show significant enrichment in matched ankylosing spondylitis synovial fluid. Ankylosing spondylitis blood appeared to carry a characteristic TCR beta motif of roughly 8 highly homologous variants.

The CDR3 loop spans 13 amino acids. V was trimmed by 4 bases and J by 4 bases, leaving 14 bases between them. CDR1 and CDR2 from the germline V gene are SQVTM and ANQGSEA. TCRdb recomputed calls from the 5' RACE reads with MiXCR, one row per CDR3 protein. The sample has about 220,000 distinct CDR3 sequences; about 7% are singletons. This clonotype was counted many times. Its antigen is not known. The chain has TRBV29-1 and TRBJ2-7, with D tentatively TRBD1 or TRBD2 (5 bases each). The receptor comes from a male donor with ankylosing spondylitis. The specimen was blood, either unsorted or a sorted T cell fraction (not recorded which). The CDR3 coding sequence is TGCAGCGTTGTAGGGACGGGGCATTACGAGCAGTACTTC. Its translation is CSVVGTGHYEQYF.